A selection of T cell receptor beta chains follows, all from one sample in a study of CXCR3-negative and CXCR3-positive naive CD8 T cells. No DNA is given; TCRdb re-called the 5' RACE reads and lists each CDR3 protein once. The sample data list roughly 89,000 distinct CDR3 sequences. The sequencing input was naive CXCR3- CD8+ T cells from blood. The receptor set was obtained from a human donor in good health. Some clones in this sample may be carry-over from other donors' samples. The CDR3 runs from the conserved cysteine through the conserved F or W. Each record gives: CDR3 protein, V gene, J gene.

CDR3: CASSFRGQRGYTF
V: TRBV5-1
J: TRBJ1-2

CDR3: CSARLSGSYNEQFF
V: TRBV20-1
J: TRBJ2-1

CDR3: CSVPGGGFMNTEAFF
V: TRBV29-1
J: TRBJ1-1

CDR3: CASSETPGAEAFF
V: TRBV10-1
J: TRBJ1-1

CDR3: CASSWTVKSYTF
V: TRBV28
J: TRBJ1-2

CDR3: CASSFIGLADYNEQFF
V: TRBV12-3/TRBV12-4
J: TRBJ2-1

CDR3: CASSLGLAGPYEQYF
V: TRBV5-8
J: TRBJ2-7

CDR3: CAGSPAGKIPPLHF
V: TRBV5-1
J: TRBJ1-6

CDR3: CSARGLAGTGELFF
V: TRBV20-1
J: TRBJ2-2

CDR3: CSVVEGEGEQYF
V: TRBV29-1
J: TRBJ2-7

CDR3: CASSYAQGVYEQYF
V: TRBV6-5
J: TRBJ2-7

CDR3: CASTVGPGGTEAFF
V: TRBV19
J: TRBJ1-1

CDR3: CASSQEISGGAENEQFF
V: TRBV4-3
J: TRBJ2-1

CDR3: CSARGTASYEQYF
V: TRBV20-1
J: TRBJ2-7

CDR3: CASTPGGGREIDTQYF
V: TRBV5-6
J: TRBJ2-3

CDR3: CASSLEGFKVDEQYF
V: TRBV7-9
J: TRBJ2-7

CDR3: CSVEQGSEQYF
V: TRBV29-1
J: TRBJ2-7

CDR3: CASSLGDIKNIHYF
V: TRBV7-6
J: TRBJ2-4

CDR3: CASRTGGSGPYGYTF
V: TRBV12-3/TRBV12-4
J: TRBJ1-2

CDR3: CSARFTGDTEAFF
V: TRBV20-1
J: TRBJ1-1

CDR3: CASSFRESYEAFF
V: TRBV28
J: TRBJ1-1

CDR3: CASSYPPGQTYEQYF
V: TRBV6-2/TRBV6-3
J: TRBJ2-7

CDR3: CAIVSGRAEAFF
V: TRBV10-3
J: TRBJ1-1

CDR3: CASSFGLNQPQHF
V: TRBV12-3/TRBV12-4
J: TRBJ1-5

CDR3: CASSAWDGNSYEQYF
V: TRBV12-3/TRBV12-4
J: TRBJ2-7

CDR3: CASSQDSPGSYNEQFF
V: TRBV4-1
J: TRBJ2-1

CDR3: CASSMGHQGNTEAFF
V: TRBV19
J: TRBJ1-1

CDR3: CASRPVLHETQYF
V: TRBV12-3/TRBV12-4
J: TRBJ2-5

CDR3: CASSLLGTGGFNEQFF
V: TRBV28
J: TRBJ2-1

CDR3: CASSEWAASSLAYEQYF
V: TRBV25-1
J: TRBJ2-7

CDR3: CSARDTTSGPDMETQYF
V: TRBV20-1
J: TRBJ2-5

CDR3: CASSLAPASGPPFF
V: TRBV7-9
J: TRBJ2-1

CDR3: CASSAGLAGIYEQYF
V: TRBV7-7
J: TRBJ2-7

CDR3: CASRAGTSGGAGEQYF
V: TRBV28
J: TRBJ2-7